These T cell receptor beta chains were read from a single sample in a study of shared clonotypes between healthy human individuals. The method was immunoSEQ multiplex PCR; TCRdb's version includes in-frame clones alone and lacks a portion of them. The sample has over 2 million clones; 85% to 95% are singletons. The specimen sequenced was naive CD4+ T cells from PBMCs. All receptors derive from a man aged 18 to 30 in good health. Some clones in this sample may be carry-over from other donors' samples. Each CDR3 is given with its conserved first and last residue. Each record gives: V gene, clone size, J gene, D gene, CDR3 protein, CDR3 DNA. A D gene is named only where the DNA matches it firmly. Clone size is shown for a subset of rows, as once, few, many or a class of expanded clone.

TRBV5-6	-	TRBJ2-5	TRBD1	CASSVGTGYQETQYF	TGTGCCAGCAGCGTAGGGACAGGGTATCAAGAGACCCAGTACTTC
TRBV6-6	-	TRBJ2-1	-	CASIGTLNSYNEQFF	TGTGCCAGCATCGGGACTTTAAACTCCTACAATGAGCAGTTCTTC
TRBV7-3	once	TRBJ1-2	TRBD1	CASSLDRGSMGYTF	TGTGCCAGCAGCTTAGACAGGGGGAGTATGGGCTACACCTTC
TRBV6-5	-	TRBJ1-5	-	CASSYTYNQPQHF	TGTGCCAGCAGTTACACCTACAATCAGCCCCAGCATTTT
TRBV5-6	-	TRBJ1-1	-	CASSRTLPTGKNTEAFF	TGTGCCAGCAGCCGTACCCTACCGACAGGTAAAAACACTGAAGCTTTCTTT
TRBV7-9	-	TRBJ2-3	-	CAGTAPTDTQYF	TGTGCCGGAACAGCTCCCACAGATACGCAGTATTTT
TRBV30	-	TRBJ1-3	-	CAWATGLSGNTIYF	TGTGCCTGGGCCACAGGTCTCTCTGGAAACACCATATATTTT
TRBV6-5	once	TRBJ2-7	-	CASSYIVRQEGQYF	TGTGCCAGCAGTTACATCGTACGGCAGGAGGGGCAGTACTTC
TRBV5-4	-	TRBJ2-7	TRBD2	CASSPEPGLASYEQYF	TGTGCCAGCAGCCCCGAACCGGGACTAGCCTCCTACGAGCAGTACTTC
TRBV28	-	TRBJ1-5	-	CASSFLKPGRDQPQHF	TGTGCCAGCAGTTTTCTCAAACCGGGGCGGGATCAGCCCCAGCATTTT
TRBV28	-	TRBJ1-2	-	CASRRGVNYGYTF	TGTGCCAGCAGACGGGGGGTGAACTATGGCTACACCTTC
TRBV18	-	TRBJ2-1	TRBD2	CASHSGLAGVEQFF	TGTGCCAGCCACTCGGGACTAGCGGGAGTTGAGCAGTTCTTC
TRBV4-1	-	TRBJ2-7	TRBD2	CASSQGLAGASYEQYF	TGCGCCAGCAGCCAAGGACTAGCGGGAGCCTCCTACGAGCAGTACTTC
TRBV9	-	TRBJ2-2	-	CASSPSWGRPNTGELFF	TGTGCCAGCAGCCCTTCCTGGGGGCGGCCGAACACCGGGGAGCTGTTTTTT
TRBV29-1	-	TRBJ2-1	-	CSVEGVYSYNEQFF	TGCAGCGTTGAAGGCGTCTACTCCTACAATGAGCAGTTCTTC
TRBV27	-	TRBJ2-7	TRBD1	CASSSTGINYEQYF	TGTGCCAGCAGTTCGACAGGGATCAACTACGAGCAGTACTTC
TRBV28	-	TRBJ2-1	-	CASSLRNEQFF	TGTGCCAGCAGTTTACGTAATGAGCAGTTCTTC
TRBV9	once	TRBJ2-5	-	CASSYRTDVTQYF	TGTGCCAGCAGCTACCGGACAGACGTGACCCAGTACTTC
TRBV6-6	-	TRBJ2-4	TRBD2	CASRGTGGQENIQYF	TGTGCCAGCCGAGGGACGGGAGGGCAAGAAAACATTCAGTACTTC
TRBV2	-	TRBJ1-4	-	CASSRQFNEKLFF	TGTGCCAGCAGTAGGCAGTTTAATGAAAAACTGTTTTTT
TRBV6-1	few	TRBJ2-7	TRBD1	CASSVGDRGYEQYF	TGTGCCAGCAGTGTAGGGGACAGGGGCTACGAGCAGTACTTC
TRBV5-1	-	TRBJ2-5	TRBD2	CASSLSPAGDQETQYF	TGCGCCAGCAGCTTGAGTCCAGCGGGAGACCAAGAGACCCAGTACTTC
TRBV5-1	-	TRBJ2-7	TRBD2	CASSQTSGAGQYF	TGCGCCAGCAGCCAGACTAGCGGAGCGGGGCAGTACTTC
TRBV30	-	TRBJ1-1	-	CAAAGYAEAFF	TGTGCCGCGGCGGGGTACGCTGAAGCTTTCTTT
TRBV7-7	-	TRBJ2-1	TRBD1	CASSLVQGIDEQFF	TGTGCCAGCAGCTTAGTACAGGGGATAGATGAGCAGTTCTTC
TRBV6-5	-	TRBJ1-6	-	CASSYSRGPENSPLHF	TGTGCCAGCAGTTACTCGCGGGGGCCGGAGAATTCACCCCTCCACTTT
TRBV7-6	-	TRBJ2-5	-	CASSLASEVGETQYF	TGTGCCAGCAGCTTAGCCAGTGAGGTGGGGGAGACCCAGTACTTC
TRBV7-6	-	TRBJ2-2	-	CASSLGSLTELFF	TGTGCCAGCAGCTTAGGGAGTCTCACGGAGCTGTTTTTT
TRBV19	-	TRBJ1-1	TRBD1	CASSILTGDNTEAFF	TGTGCCAGTAGTATTCTTACAGGGGATAACACTGAAGCTTTCTTT
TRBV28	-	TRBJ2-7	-	CASSLRVDEQYF	TGTGCCAGCAGTTTGAGAGTCGACGAGCAGTACTTC
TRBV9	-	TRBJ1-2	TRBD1	CASSPLTGTYGYTF	TGTGCCAGCAGCCCTTTGACAGGGACCTATGGCTACACCTTC
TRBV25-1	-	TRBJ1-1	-	CASSELTGSGTEAFF	TGTGCCAGCAGTGAATTAACAGGGAGTGGCACTGAAGCTTTCTTT
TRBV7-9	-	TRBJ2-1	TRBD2	CASSLRARREGGNNEQFF	TGTGCCAGCAGCTTAAGGGCCCGGCGGGAGGGGGGAAACAATGAGCAGTTCTTC
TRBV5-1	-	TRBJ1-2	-	CASSSSGVYGYTF	TGCGCCAGCAGCTCCTCGGGCGTCTATGGCTACACCTTC
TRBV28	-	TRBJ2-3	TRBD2	CASSLLGLAGGMSTDTQYF	TGTGCCAGCAGTTTATTGGGACTAGCGGGAGGGATGAGCACAGATACGCAGTATTTT
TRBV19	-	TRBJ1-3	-	CASSRSGTASGNTIYF	TGTGCCAGTAGTAGATCCGGGACGGCCTCTGGAAACACCATATATTTT
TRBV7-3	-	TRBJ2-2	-	CASSPRNTGELFF	TGTGCCAGCAGTCCCCGAAACACCGGGGAGCTGTTTTTT
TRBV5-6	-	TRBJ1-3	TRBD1	CASSLGTGGILGNTIYF	TGTGCCAGCAGCTTGGGAACAGGGGGCATCTTGGGAAACACCATATATTTT
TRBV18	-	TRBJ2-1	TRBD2	CASSPPGGSSYNEQFF	TGTGCCAGCTCACCACCCGGCGGGAGTTCCTACAATGAGCAGTTCTTC
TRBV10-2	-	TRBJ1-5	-	CASSGGWLQPQHF	TGCGCCAGCAGTGGAGGGTGGCTTCAGCCCCAGCATTTT
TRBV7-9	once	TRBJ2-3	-	CASSSSNTGPTADTQYF	TGTGCCAGCAGCTCGTCAAACACCGGGCCCACAGCAGATACGCAGTATTTT
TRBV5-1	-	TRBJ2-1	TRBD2	CASRELAGNGWGYYNEQFF	TGCGCCAGCAGGGAGCTAGCGGGGAACGGATGGGGCTACTACAATGAGCAGTTCTTC
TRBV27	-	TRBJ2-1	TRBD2	CASSRLAGASYNEQFF	TGTGCCAGCAGCAGACTAGCGGGGGCTTCGTACAATGAGCAGTTCTTC
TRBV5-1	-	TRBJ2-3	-	CASSRTTDTQYF	TGCGCCAGCAGTCGAACTACAGATACGCAGTATTTT
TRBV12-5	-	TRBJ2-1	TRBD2	CASVPYGTSGSYEQFF	TGTGCTAGTGTCCCATACGGGACTAGCGGGAGTTATGAGCAGTTCTTC
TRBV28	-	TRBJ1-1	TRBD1	CASSLAGQGRTEAFF	TGTGCCAGCAGTTTGGCCGGACAGGGGAGGACTGAAGCTTTCTTT
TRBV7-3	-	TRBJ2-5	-	CASSSGGFPQETQYF	TGTGCCAGCAGCTCTGGGGGGTTCCCCCAAGAGACCCAGTACTTC
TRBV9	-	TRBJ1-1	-	CASSADFAAEAFF	TGTGCCAGCAGCGCGGACTTCGCCGCTGAAGCTTTCTTT